The clone carrying this TCR beta chain was recorded at least ten times. Its cognate antigen is unknown. One entry per CDR3 protein, called by TCRdb with MiXCR from the reads. The profile shows more than 150,000 distinct CDR3 sequences, roughly a quarter of them singletons. Germline loops: CDR1 MNHEY, CDR2 SMNVEV (reference sequence). V gave up 4 bases and J gave up 4 bases; unmatched junction bases: 4. The CDR3 covers 16 residues. The data were taken from a study of T cell repertoires in cytomegalovirus infection. Study context: Matching HLA type, along with CMV infection, was indicated by public TCR beta signatures. Findings and caveats of the study: In two of eight donors, the top clonotype was HLA-C-restricted CMV-specific. Totalled public TCR beta family frequency picked out people who carried CMV plus the relevant HLA.

The TCR sequence derives from a human donor in good health (CMV status not recorded). Some clones in this sample may be carry-over from other donors' samples. Material for sequencing was PBMCs. The chain uses TRBV27 and TRBJ2-5, with TRBD2 matching 15 bases. CDR3 nucleotides: TGTGCCAGCAGTTCCGGACTAGCGGGAGGGGGAGAGACCCAGTACTTC. It specifies CASSSGLAGGGETQYF.